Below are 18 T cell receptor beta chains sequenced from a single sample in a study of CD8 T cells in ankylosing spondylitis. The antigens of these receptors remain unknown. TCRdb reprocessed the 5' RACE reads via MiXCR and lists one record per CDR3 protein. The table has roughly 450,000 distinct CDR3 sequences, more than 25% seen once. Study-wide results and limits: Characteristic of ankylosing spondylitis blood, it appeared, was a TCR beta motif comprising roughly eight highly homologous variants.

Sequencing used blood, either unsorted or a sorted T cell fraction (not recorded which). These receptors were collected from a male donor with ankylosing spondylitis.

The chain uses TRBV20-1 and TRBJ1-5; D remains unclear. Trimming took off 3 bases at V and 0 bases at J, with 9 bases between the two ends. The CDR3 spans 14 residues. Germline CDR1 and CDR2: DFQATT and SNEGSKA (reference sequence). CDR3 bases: TGCAGTGCTAGGGGTACCTATAGCAATCAGCCCCAGCATTTT. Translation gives CSARGTYSNQPQHF.

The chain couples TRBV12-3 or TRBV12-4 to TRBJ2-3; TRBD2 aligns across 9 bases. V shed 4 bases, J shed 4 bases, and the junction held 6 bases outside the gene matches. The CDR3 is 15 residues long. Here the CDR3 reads CASSSGTSSSDTQYF. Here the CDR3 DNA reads TGTGCCAGCAGTTCAGGGACTAGCAGTTCAGATACGCAGTATTTT.

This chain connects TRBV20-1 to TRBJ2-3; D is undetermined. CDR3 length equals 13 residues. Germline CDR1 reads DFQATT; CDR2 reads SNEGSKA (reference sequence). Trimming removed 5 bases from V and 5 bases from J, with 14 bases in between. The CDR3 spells CSAARSPEDTQYF. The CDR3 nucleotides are TGCAGTGCTGCTAGATCCCCGGAAGATACGCAGTATTTT.

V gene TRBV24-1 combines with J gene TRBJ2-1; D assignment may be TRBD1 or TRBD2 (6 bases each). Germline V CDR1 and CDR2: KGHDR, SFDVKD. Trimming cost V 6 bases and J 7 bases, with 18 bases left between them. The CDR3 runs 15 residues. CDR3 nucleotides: TGTGCCACCAGTCCTCGGACGGGGGCCAAAAATGAGCAGTTCTTC. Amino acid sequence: CATSPRTGAKNEQFF.

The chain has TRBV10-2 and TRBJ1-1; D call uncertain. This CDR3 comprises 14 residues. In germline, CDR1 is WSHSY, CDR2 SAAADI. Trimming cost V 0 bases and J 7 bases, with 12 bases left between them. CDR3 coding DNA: TGCGCCAGCAGTGAGTCGACGGTCAGGCTTGAAGCTTTCTTT. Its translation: CASSESTVRLEAFF.

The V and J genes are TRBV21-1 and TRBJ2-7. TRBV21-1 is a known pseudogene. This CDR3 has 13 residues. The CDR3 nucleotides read TGTGCCAGCTATGGGTTTAGGCTCGGCGAGCAGTACGTC. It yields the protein CASYGFRLGEQYV.

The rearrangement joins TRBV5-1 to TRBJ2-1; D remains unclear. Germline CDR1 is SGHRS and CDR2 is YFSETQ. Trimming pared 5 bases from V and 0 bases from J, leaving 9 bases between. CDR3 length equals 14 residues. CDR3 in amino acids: CASRTRPSYNEQFF. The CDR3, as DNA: TGCGCCAGCAGAACGCGACCCTCCTACAATGAGCAGTTCTTC.

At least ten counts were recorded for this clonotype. CDR3 protein: CASSPGLESYNEQFF. CDR3 coding DNA: TGTGCCAGCAGCCCTGGACTAGAATCCTACAATGAGCAGTTCTTC. V gene TRBV12-3 or TRBV12-4 combines with J gene TRBJ2-1; the match to TRBD2 covers 7 bases. V dropped 6 bases and J dropped 1; count of bases not matched to a gene: 6. CDR3 length: 15 amino acids.

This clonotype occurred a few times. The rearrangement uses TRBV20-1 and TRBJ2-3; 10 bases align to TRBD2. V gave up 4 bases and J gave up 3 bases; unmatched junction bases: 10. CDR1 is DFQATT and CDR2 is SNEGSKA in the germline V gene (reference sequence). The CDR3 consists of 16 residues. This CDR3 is CSATQPGLAFTDTQYF. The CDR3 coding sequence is TGCAGTGCTACACAGCCGGGACTAGCGTTTACAGATACGCAGTATTTT.

The DNA for the CDR3 is TGTGCCAGCAGTCAAGCGGGCAAACCTTACGAGCAGTACGTC. It specifies CASSQAGKPYEQYV. The chain carries TRBV7-2 and TRBJ2-7, with D tentatively TRBD2 (6 bases). The germline gives CDR1 SGHTA, CDR2 FQGNSA. Trimming left V 6 bases short and J 4 bases short, with 16 bases between. CDR3 length equals 14 residues.

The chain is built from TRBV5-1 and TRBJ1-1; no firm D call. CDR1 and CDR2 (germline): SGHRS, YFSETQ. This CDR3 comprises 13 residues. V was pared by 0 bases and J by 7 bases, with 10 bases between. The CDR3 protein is CASSLVSGGEAFF. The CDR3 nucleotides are TGCGCCAGCAGCTTGGTGTCCGGTGGTGAAGCTTTCTTT. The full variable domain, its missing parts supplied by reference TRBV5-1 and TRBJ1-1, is KAGVTQTPRYLIKTRGQQVTLSCSPISGHRSVSWYQQTPGQGLQFLFEYFSETQRNKGNFPGRFSGRQFSNSRSEMNVSTLELGDSALYLCASSLVSGGEAFFGQGTRLTVV.

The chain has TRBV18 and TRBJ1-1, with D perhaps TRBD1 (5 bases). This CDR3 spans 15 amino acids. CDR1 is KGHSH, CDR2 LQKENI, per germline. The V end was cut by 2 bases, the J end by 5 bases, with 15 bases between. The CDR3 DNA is TGTGCCAGCTCACCATCTGTTTTCAGGGAGACTGAAGCTTTCTTT. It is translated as CASSPSVFRETEAFF.

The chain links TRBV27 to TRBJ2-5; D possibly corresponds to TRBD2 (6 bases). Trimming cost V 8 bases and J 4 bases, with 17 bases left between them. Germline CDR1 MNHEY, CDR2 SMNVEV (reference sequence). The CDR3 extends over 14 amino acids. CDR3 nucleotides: TGTGCCAGCCGTTCTTGGGGGGAGTCAGAGACCCAGTACTTC. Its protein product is CASRSWGESETQYF.

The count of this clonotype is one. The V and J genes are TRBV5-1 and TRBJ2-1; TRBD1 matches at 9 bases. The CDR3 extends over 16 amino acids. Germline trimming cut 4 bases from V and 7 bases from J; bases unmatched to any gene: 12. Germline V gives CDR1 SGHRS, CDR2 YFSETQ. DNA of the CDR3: TGCGCCAGCAGCATCGCGGGACAGGGATACGAGAATGAGCAGTTCTTC. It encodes CASSIAGQGYENEQFF.

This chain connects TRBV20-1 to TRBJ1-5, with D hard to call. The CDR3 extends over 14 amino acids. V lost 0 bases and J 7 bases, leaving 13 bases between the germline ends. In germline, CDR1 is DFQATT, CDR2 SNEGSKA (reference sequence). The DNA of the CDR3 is TGCAGTGCTAGAGAGGGCCCTTACGGCCAGCCCCAGCATTTT. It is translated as CSAREGPYGQPQHF.

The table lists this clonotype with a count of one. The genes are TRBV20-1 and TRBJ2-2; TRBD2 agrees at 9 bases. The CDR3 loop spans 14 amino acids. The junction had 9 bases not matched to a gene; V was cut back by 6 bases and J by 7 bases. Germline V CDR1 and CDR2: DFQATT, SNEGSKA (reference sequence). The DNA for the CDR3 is TGCAGTGCAAGGATAGCGGGAGCAGGCGGGGAGCTGTTTTTT. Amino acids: CSARIAGAGGELFF.

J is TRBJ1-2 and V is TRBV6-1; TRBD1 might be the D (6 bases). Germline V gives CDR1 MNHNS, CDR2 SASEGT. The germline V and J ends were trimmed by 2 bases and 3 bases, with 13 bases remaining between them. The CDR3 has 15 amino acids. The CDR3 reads CASSEMDSWDYGYTF. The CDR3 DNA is TGTGCCAGCAGTGAAATGGACAGCTGGGACTATGGCTACACCTTC.

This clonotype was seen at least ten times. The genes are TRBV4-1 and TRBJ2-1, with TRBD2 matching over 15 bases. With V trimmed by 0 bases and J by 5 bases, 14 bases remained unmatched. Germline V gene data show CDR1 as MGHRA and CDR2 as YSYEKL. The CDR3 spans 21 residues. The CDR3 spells CASSQDPGLAGGPGRHNEQFF. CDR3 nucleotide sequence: TGCGCCAGCAGCCAAGATCCTGGACTAGCGGGAGGGCCCGGACGACACAATGAGCAGTTCTTC.